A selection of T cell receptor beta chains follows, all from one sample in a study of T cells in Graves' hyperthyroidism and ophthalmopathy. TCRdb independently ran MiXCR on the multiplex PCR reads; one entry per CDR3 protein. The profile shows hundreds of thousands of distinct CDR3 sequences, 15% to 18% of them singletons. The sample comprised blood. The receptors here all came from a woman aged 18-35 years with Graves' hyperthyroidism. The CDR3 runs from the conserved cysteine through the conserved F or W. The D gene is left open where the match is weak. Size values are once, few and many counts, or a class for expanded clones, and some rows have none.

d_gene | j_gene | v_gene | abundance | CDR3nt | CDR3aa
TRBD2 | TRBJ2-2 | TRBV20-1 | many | TGCAGTGCTAGCGGGAGGCCCTACACCGGGGAGCTGTTTTTT | CSASGRPYTGELFF
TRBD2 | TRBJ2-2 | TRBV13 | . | TGTGCCAGCAGCTTAAGTCTAGGACTAGCGGGAGGAAACACCGGGGAGCTGTTTTTT | CASSLSLGLAGGNTGELFF
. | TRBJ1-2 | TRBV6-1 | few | TGTGCCAGCACGGCGAGTGTGGAAGCGGGCACCTTC | CASTASVEAGTF
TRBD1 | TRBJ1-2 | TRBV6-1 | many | TGTGCCAGCAGTCGGGACAGGGATACCTATGGCTACACCTTC | CASSRDRDTYGYTF
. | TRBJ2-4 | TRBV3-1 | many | TGTGCCAGCAGCCGCGAGGGGGGCGCCAGTATTCAGTACTTC | CASSREGGASIQYF
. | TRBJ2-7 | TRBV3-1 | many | TGTGCCAGCAGCCTTGGGCGCGGGATTCGCGAGCAGTACTTC | CASSLGRGIREQYF
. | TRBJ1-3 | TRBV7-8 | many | TGTGCCAGCAGCTTTGCGTACTCTGGAAACACCATATATTTT | CASSFAYSGNTIYF
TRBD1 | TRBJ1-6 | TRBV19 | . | TGTGCCAGTAGAGAACAGGGGGCGAGGGGATCACCCCTCCACTTT | CASREQGARGSPLHF
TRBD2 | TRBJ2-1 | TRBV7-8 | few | TGTGCCAGCAGCGCGACAGGACTAGCCAACAATGAGCAGTTCTTC | CASSATGLANNEQFF
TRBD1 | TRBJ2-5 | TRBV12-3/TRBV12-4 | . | TGTGCCAGCAGAGGACAGGATTGGGAGACCCAGTACTTC | CASRGQDWETQYF
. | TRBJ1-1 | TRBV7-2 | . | TGTGCCAGCAGCTTAGGAGGGCGGGGGGGGAACACTGGAGCTTTCTTT | CASSLGGRGGNTGAFF
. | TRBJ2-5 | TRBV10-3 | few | TGTGCCATCAGTGAGGACAATGGGGAGACCCAGTACTTC | CAISEDNGETQYF
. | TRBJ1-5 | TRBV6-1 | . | TGTGCCAGCAGTGAAGCTGGCGGTAGACAGCCCCAGCATTTT | CASSEAGGRQPQHF
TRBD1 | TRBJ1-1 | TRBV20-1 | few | TGCAGTGCTAGCCTTGGGACAGGGACGATGAACACTGAAGCTTTCTTT | CSASLGTGTMNTEAFF
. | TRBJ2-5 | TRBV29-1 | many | TGCAGCGTTGAAGAGGGCCCAGAGACCCAGTACTTC | CSVEEGPETQYF
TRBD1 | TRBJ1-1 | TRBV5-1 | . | TGCGCCAGCAGCTTTACAGGGGGACCGGAAAACACTGAAGCTTTCTTT | CASSFTGGPENTEAFF
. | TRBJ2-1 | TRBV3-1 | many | TGTGCCACCAGGGGGGGTAAAAATGAGCAGTTCTTC | CATRGGKNEQFF
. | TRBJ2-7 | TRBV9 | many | TGTGCCAGCAGCGTAAGGGGATGGGGCTACGAGCAGTACTTC | CASSVRGWGYEQYF
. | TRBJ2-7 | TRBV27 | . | TGTGCCAGCAGTCCGACCCCCACAGGGTTCGTCTACGAGCAGTACTTC | CASSPTPTGFVYEQYF
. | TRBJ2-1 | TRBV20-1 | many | TGCAGTGCTAGAGTGACAAGGGGTCCAGCTGATGAGCAGTTCTTC | CSARVTRGPADEQFF
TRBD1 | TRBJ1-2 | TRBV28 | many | TGTGCCAGCAGTTTAGGGGACAGGAACTATGGCTACACCTTC | CASSLGDRNYGYTF
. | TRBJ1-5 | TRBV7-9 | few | TGTGCCAGCAGCTTAGGGGTTGAAGACAACCGCAATCAGCCCCAGCATTTT | CASSLGVEDNRNQPQHF
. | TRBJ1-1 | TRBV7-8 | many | TGTGCCAGCCACCTAGGGGGGAACACTGAAGCTTTCTTT | CASHLGGNTEAFF
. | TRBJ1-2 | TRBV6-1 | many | TGTGCCAGCAGCCGGCAGGGGAGCTATGGCTACACCTTC | CASSRQGSYGYTF
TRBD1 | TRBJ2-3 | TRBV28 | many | TGTGCCAGCAGTCCACCGCCGGACAGGGCCGGCACAGATACGCAGTATTTT | CASSPPPDRAGTDTQYF
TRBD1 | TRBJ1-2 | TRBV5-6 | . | TGTGCCAGCAGCTCACGGACAGGGGACTACACCTTC | CASSSRTGDYTF
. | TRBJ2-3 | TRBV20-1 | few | TGCAGTGCTAGGCCGGACGGAGAAAGCACAGATACGCAGTATTTT | CSARPDGESTDTQYF
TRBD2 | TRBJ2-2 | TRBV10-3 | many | TGTGCCATCAGTGGAGGGCCGGGACTAGCGTTGAACACCGGGGAGCTGTTTTTT | CAISGGPGLALNTGELFF
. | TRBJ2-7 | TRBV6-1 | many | TGTGCCAGCAGTGAAGCAGGCTTCTCCTACGAGCAGTACTTC | CASSEAGFSYEQYF
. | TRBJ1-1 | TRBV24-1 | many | TGTGCCACCAGTGATCTTGACGGTGAAGCTTTCTTT | CATSDLDGEAFF
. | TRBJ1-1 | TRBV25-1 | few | TGTGCCAGCACCCTGGGCAGGCGGGGGTCTGAAGCTTTCTTT | CASTLGRRGSEAFF
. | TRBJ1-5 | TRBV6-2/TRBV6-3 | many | TGTGCCAGCAGTTACCCTATACACGCGAGCAATCAGCCCCAGCATTTT | CASSYPIHASNQPQHF
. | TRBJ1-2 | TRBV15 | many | TGTGCCACCAGCAGGGACGGCTTTGGCTACACCTTC | CATSRDGFGYTF
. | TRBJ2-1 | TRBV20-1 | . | TGCAGTGCTCTTGCCGGGACCAGTTTGGGCTATGAGCAGTTCTTC | CSALAGTSLGYEQFF
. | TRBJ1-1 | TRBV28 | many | TGTGCCAGCAGTTCACAGGGCGGCATTGAAGCTTTCTTT | CASSSQGGIEAFF
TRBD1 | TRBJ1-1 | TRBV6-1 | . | TGTGCCAGCAGTGAAGCTATTTGGGACAGGGGGATGAACACTGAAGCTTTCTTT | CASSEAIWDRGMNTEAFF
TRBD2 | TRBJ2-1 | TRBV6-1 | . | TGTGCCAGCAGGCTTTCAACACCTGGGACTAGCGGGAGGCCGTCCTACAATGAGCAGTTCTTC | CASRLSTPGTSGRPSYNEQFF
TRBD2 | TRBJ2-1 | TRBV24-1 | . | TGTGCCACCCAGGGACTAGCGGACTACAATGAGCAGTTCTTC | CATQGLADYNEQFF
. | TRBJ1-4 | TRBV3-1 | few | TGTGCCAGCAGCCAAGCGCTCTTTAATGAAAAACTGTTTTTT | CASSQALFNEKLFF
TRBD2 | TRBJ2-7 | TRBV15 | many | TGTGCCACTGGGACTAGCCGAGTCTACGAGCAGTACTTC | CATGTSRVYEQYF
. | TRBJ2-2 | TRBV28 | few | TGTGCGGGCCGGAATACGGGCACCGGGGAGCTGTTTTTT | CAGRNTGTGELFF
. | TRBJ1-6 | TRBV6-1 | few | TGTGCCGGGGGACCCACGTTGTATTCACCCCTCCACTTT | CAGGPTLYSPLHF
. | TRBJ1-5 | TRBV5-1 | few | TGCGCCAGCAGCTTGATGTGGGGTAGCAATCAGCCCCAGCATTTT | CASSLMWGSNQPQHF
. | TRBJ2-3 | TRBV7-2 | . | TGTGCCAGCAGCCCCGTTGCCGGTACGCAGTATTTT | CASSPVAGTQYF
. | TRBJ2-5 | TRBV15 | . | TGTGCCACCAGCACAGGGACCCAAGAGACCCAGTACTTC | CATSTGTQETQYF
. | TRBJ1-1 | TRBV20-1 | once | TGCAGTGCTAGAGGGGGGGAACTGAACACTGAAGCCTTCTTT | CSARGGELNTEAFF
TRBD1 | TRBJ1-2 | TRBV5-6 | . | TGTGCCAGCAGCTTGGTCCAGGGGGCTTATGGCTACACCTTC | CASSLVQGAYGYTF
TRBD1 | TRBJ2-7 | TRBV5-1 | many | TGCGCCAGCAGCGCCGGGACAGGGAGGATCGAGCAGTACTTC | CASSAGTGRIEQYF
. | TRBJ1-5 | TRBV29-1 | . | TGCAGCGTTGAGGTGTCAGGCCGGGGGCCCCAGCATTTT | CSVEVSGRGPQHF